These 14 T cell receptor beta chains were all obtained from the same sample, sequenced in a study of cytomegalovirus exposure and HLA in healthy donors. Amplification used 60 Vbeta primers and 13 Jbeta primers. Using immunoSEQ multiplex PCR, the repertoire was profiled, and TCRdb retains in-frame clones only, with some absent. The sample has roughly 190,000 clones; approximately 82% are singletons. Specimen: PBMCs. Receptor source: a woman in her fifties or sixties in good health and CMV-seropositive.

The chain joins TRBV30 to TRBJ1-5; perhaps TRBD1 as D (6 bases). V was clipped by 1 base and J by 2 bases, with 9 bases between them. Germline lookup yields CDR1 GTSNPN and CDR2 SVGIG (reference sequence). This CDR3 region has 14 residues. Written as DNA, the CDR3 is TGTGCCTGGAGTGGGGACATTGGCAATCAGCCCCAGCATTTT. It encodes CAWSGDIGNQPQHF.

This clone has a handful of counts. This chain uses TRBV30 with TRBJ1-4; unclear D gene. Germline CDR1 is GTSNPN and CDR2 is SVGIG (reference sequence). Trimming stripped 1 base from V and 0 bases from J, with 9 bases between. The CDR3 has 15 amino acids. The CDR3 DNA reads TGTGCCTGGAGTGACGGACTCTCAACTAATGAAAAACTGTTTTTT. This gives the protein CAWSDGLSTNEKLFF.

The chain employs TRBV7-3 and TRBJ2-5; weak D call: TRBD2 (6 bases). Germline assignment: CDR1 SGHTA and CDR2 FQGTGA. The CDR3 loop spans 15 amino acids. V lost 0 bases, J lost 1 base, and 9 bases lay in between. CDR3 protein: CASSLTGSGQETQYF. CDR3 in DNA: TGTGCCAGCAGCTTAACTGGTAGCGGCCAAGAGACCCAGTACTTC.

The chain has TRBV6-4 and TRBJ2-1; a possible D gene is TRBD2 (5 bases). The V end lost 8 bases, the J end lost 8 bases, and 22 bases lay between the germline ends. The germline V gene has CDR1 MRHNA and CDR2 SNTAGT. This CDR3 contains 15 residues. The CDR3 is CASPPSSAEGDEQFF. In DNA, the CDR3 is TGTGCCAGCCCCCCCTCCTCCGCTGAGGGCGATGAGCAGTTCTTC.

The chain carries TRBV9 and TRBJ2-1, with D tentatively TRBD1 (6 bases). Trimming left V 3 bases short and J 7 bases short, with 20 bases between. Germline CDR1 and CDR2: SGDLS and YYNGEE. The CDR3 loop spans 16 amino acids. CDR3 in amino acids: CASSGLLGAIGNEQFF. For the CDR3, the DNA is TGTGCCAGCAGCGGTCTGTTGGGGGCAATCGGGAATGAGCAGTTCTTC.

This chain uses TRBV6-6 with TRBJ1-1; 10 bases match TRBD1. V trimming: 8 bases; J trimming: 5 bases; junction bases outside the gene matches: 11. This CDR3 is 15 amino acids long. CDR1 and CDR2 (germline): MNHNY, SVGAGI (reference sequence). This CDR3 reads CASVSRPGQGTEAFF. CDR3 bases: TGTGCCAGCGTCTCGAGACCGGGACAGGGGACTGAAGCTTTCTTT.

The rearrangement links TRBV6-5 to TRBJ2-5; D is undetermined. The J call is uncertain, as TRBJ2-7 better fits the DNA end. Germline V gene sequence: CDR1 MNHEY, CDR2 SVGAGI. The CDR3 has 13 residues. In nucleotides, the CDR3 is TGTGCCAGCAGTTTTTCTCGTGCAGGCGAGCAGTACTTC. This sequence encodes CASSFSRAGEQYF.

The V and J genes are TRBV5-1 and TRBJ2-7, with D perhaps matching TRBD1 (5 bases). This CDR3 is built from 14 residues. Germline lookup yields CDR1 SGHRS and CDR2 YFSETQ. V lost 4 bases and J 0 bases, leaving 11 bases between the germline ends. DNA for the CDR3: TGCGCCAGCAGCCTCTTAGACAGCTCCTACGAGCAGTACTTC. It encodes CASSLLDSSYEQYF.

The chain links TRBV7-3 to TRBJ2-3, with 8 bases identical to TRBD2. The CDR3 has 14 residues. V trimming: 8 bases; J trimming: 2 bases; junction bases outside the gene matches: 6. Germline CDR1 is SGHTA and CDR2 is FQGTGA. The CDR3 here is CASGVAGSTDTQYF. Written as DNA, the CDR3 is TGTGCCAGCGGAGTAGCGGGGTCCACAGATACGCAGTATTTT.

This chain uses TRBV2 with TRBJ2-3, with 7 bases aligning to TRBD1. The V gene's germline CDR1 is SNHLY and CDR2 FYNNEI. The CDR3 spans 19 residues. J was trimmed by 4 bases and V by 8 bases; bases with no gene match: 24. The CDR3 nucleotides read TGTGCCAGCGGCAGCTCAATCACGTGGGACAGCGTGGGTCCAGATACGCAGTATTTT. Translated, it gives CASGSSITWDSVGPDTQYF.

V usage is TRBV7-2 and J usage is TRBJ2-1; TRBD1 might be the D (5 bases). There are 17 residues in the CDR3. V gave up 5 bases and J gave up 2 bases, with 19 bases separating them. CDR1 is SGHTA, CDR2 FQGNSA, per germline. CDR3 sequence (DNA): TGTGCCAGCAGCGTGACAAGGGGAACTGATACCTACAATGAGCAGTTCTTC. It encodes CASSVTRGTDTYNEQFF.

This clone was seen a handful of times. This chain links TRBV15 with TRBJ1-1, with D perhaps matching TRBD1 (6 bases). The CDR3 is made up of 15 amino acids. V lost 0 bases to trimming and J lost 1 base, with 9 bases between them. The germline CDR1 and CDR2 sequences are LNHNV and YYDKDF (reference sequence). CDR3 protein: CATSRDPGQNTEAFF. The CDR3 DNA reads as TGTGCCACCAGCAGAGACCCGGGACAGAACACTGAAGCTTTCTTT.

The V gene is TRBV4-3, the J gene TRBJ2-1; no clear D. The CDR3 contains 15 residues. Germline values: CDR1 LGHNA, CDR2 YSLEER. With 0 bases removed from V and 2 bases from J, the gap between germline ends came to 8 bases. The CDR3 DNA reads TGCGCCAGCAGCCAAGAGGCCAGTCCCTACAATGAGCAGTTCTTC. It translates to CASSQEASPYNEQFF.

CDR3 DNA sequence: TGTGCCAGCAGTGTAACTAGCGGGGGGGCCTATGAGCAGTTCTTC. The encoded protein is CASSVTSGGAYEQFF. The chain recombines TRBV6-5 with TRBJ2-1, with 13 bases fitting TRBD2. Germline V gene data show CDR1 as MNHEY and CDR2 as SVGAGI. Trimming took 5 bases from V and 8 from J; bases not matched to a gene: 6. CDR3 length equals 15 residues.